The 15 T cell receptor beta chains reported below all come from one sample, sequenced in a study of blood T cell repertoires in COVID-19. Clones were sequenced by immunoSEQ multiplex PCR, and TCRdb holds only the in-frame ones, with some missing. The sample yields 200,000 to 250,000 clones, approximately 91% seen once. The specimen sequenced was peripheral blood. These TCRs come from an older woman with acute or convalescent COVID-19.

This clone was recorded a few times. The gene calls are TRBV10-3 and TRBJ2-1, with 8 bases lining up with TRBD2. Germline V lookup: CDR1 ENHRY, CDR2 SYGVKD. This CDR3 contains 16 residues. J gave up 7 bases and V 3 bases, and 11 bases lay outside the gene matches. In nucleotides, the CDR3 is TGTGCCATCAGTGACCCGCGGGGGGCCAATAGGAATGAGCAGTTCTTC. Residues: CAISDPRGANRNEQFF.

The chain carries TRBV3-1 (or the pseudogene TRBV3-2) and TRBJ1-3; tentatively, D is TRBD1 (5 bases). Trimming shortened V by 3 bases and J by 0 bases, and 18 bases separated the two germline ends. The CDR3 has 18 residues. Germline V lookup: CDR1 LGHDT, CDR2 YNNKEL (reference sequence). As DNA, the CDR3 is TGTGCCAGCAGCCAGGAGGGACCTTTCTACTTCTCTGGAAACACCATATATTTT. This codes for CASSQEGPFYFSGNTIYF.

The chain recombines TRBV6-5 with TRBJ1-2, with unresolved D. The CDR3 is made up of 14 amino acids. In germline, CDR1 is MNHEY, CDR2 SVGAGI. With 2 bases removed from V and 4 bases from J, the gap between germline ends came to 11 bases. The CDR3 sequence is CASSYSFEAYGYTF. As DNA, the CDR3 is TGTGCCAGCAGTTACAGTTTCGAAGCCTATGGCTACACCTTC.

V gene TRBV6-5 combines with J gene TRBJ2-7; D remains ambiguous. The V end lost 7 bases, the J end lost 4 bases, and 14 bases lay between the germline ends. Germline CDR1 MNHEY, CDR2 SVGAGI. The CDR3 spans 13 residues. The chain's CDR3 is CASKELPGYEQYF. For the CDR3, the DNA is TGTGCCAGCAAGGAGCTACCTGGGTACGAGCAGTACTTC.

The CDR3 DNA follows: TGTGCCAGCAGCTCCCGGGTGTTGGGACAGTTAAATGAAAAACTGTTTTTT. The encoded protein is CASSSRVLGQLNEKLFF. The chain combines TRBV11-2 with TRBJ1-4; 7 bases are a match to TRBD1. The ends lost 4 bases at V and 5 bases at J; junction bases unmatched: 13. This CDR3 is built from 17 residues. Germline V gene lookup returns CDR1 SGHAT and CDR2 FQNNGV.

The gene calls are TRBV4-2 and TRBJ2-1; D is uncertain. Trimming removed 0 bases from V and 9 bases from J, with 18 bases in between. The CDR3 sequence is 16 residues long. In germline, CDR1 is LGHNA, CDR2 YNFKEQ. CDR3 region: CASSQDSTPVSGEQFF. In DNA, the CDR3 is TGTGCCAGCAGCCAAGATTCTACACCCGTCTCGGGTGAGCAGTTCTTC.

The chain has TRBV28 and TRBJ2-2; 7 nucleotides agree with TRBD2. CDR3 length equals 15 residues. J was trimmed by 0 bases and V by 6 bases; bases with no gene match: 4. The germline CDR1 and CDR2 sequences are MDHEN and SYDVKM. The CDR3 sequence: CASSERGSNTGELFF. The CDR3 coding sequence is TGTGCCAGCAGCGAGCGGGGTTCGAACACCGGGGAGCTGTTTTTT.

This clone has only one observation. The V and J genes are TRBV24-1 and TRBJ2-3, with 12 bases that match TRBD1. V gave up 3 bases and J gave up 6 bases; unmatched junction bases: 6. Germline loops: CDR1 KGHDR, CDR2 SFDVKD. CDR3 length: 16 amino acids. The CDR3 region is CATSDPGQGARDTQYF. The CDR3, as DNA: TGTGCCACCAGTGATCCGGGACAGGGGGCTAGGGATACGCAGTATTTT.

This rearrangement joins TRBV19 to TRBJ1-1, with 8 bases that match TRBD1. This CDR3 has 16 residues. J was trimmed by 6 bases and V by 3 bases; bases with no gene match: 12. The germline V gene has CDR1 LNHDA and CDR2 SQIVND (reference sequence). Here the CDR3 reads CASSMGAGGPGAEAFF. The CDR3 DNA is TGTGCCAGTAGTATGGGGGCAGGGGGCCCTGGGGCTGAAGCTTTCTTT. The variable domain in full, with the rest retrieved from reference TRBV19 and TRBJ1-1, is DGGITQSPKYLFRKEGQNVTLSCEQNLNHDAMYWYRQDPGQGLRLIYYSQIVNDFQKGDIAEGYSVSREKKESFPLTVTSAQKNPTAFYLCASSMGAGGPGAEAFFGQGTRLTVV.

The chain combines TRBV10-3 with TRBJ1-1; maybe TRBD1 (5 bases). Germline values: CDR1 ENHRY, CDR2 SYGVKD. The CDR3 is made up of 14 amino acids. Trimming left V 0 bases short and J 8 bases short, with 13 bases between. As DNA, the CDR3 is TGTGCCATCAGTGAGTCAGGGAATAGGGGAGAAGCTTTCTTT. It is translated as CAISESGNRGEAFF.

This chain links TRBV6-5 with TRBJ1-4; 8 bases are a match to TRBD1. CDR3 length equals 14 residues. Trimming removed 6 bases from V and 7 bases from J; junction bases left unmatched: 7. Germline V gives CDR1 MNHEY, CDR2 SVGAGI. The CDR3 spells CASRLQGGGEKLFF. In DNA form, the CDR3 reads TGTGCCAGCAGGCTACAGGGGGGGGGTGAAAAACTGTTTTTT.

The chain is built from TRBV5-1 and TRBJ2-7; TRBD2 matches 11 bases. Germline lookup yields CDR1 SGHRS and CDR2 YFSETQ. The ends lost 6 bases at V and 6 bases at J; junction bases unmatched: 5. This CDR3 has 13 residues. CDR3 bases: TGCGCCAGCACCGAGACTAGCGGGGCCGAGCAGTACTTC. Translation: CASTETSGAEQYF.

This chain connects TRBV28 to TRBJ2-3; the match to TRBD2 covers 7 bases. Germline V CDR1 and CDR2: MDHEN, SYDVKM. This CDR3 region has 16 residues. J lost 0 bases, V lost 5 bases, and 8 bases had no gene match. CDR3 bases: TGTGCCAGCAGTACCCTTGTGCGGGGGAGCACAGATACGCAGTATTTT. This encodes CASSTLVRGSTDTQYF. Variable domain in full (rest from reference TRBV28 and TRBJ2-3): DVKVTQSSRYLVKRTGEKVFLECVQDMDHENMFWYRQDPGLGLRLIYFSYDVKMKEKGDIPEGYSVSREKKERFSLILESASTNQTSMYLCASSTLVRGSTDTQYFGPGTRLTVL.

This chain joins TRBV14 and TRBJ2-5; 12 positions match TRBD2. There are 15 residues in the CDR3. The junction had 3 bases not matched to a gene; V was cut back by 3 bases and J by 4 bases. CDR1 and CDR2 from the germline V gene are SGHDN and FVKESK. The CDR3 DNA reads as TGTGCCAGCAGCCAGGCTAGCGGGAGGGGAGAGACCCAGTACTTC. As protein: CASSQASGRGETQYF.

The J gene is TRBJ1-5, the V gene TRBV19; possibly TRBD1 for D (6 bases). The CDR3 sequence is 14 residues long. Germline loops: CDR1 LNHDA, CDR2 SQIVND (reference sequence). Trimming took 7 bases from V and 8 from J, leaving 18 bases between them. CDR3 residues: CASIALGGGKPQHF. For the CDR3, the DNA is TGTGCCAGTATCGCTCTCGGGGGGGGCAAGCCCCAGCATTTT.